One and the same sample provided the 22 T cell receptor beta chains below, sequenced in a study of cytomegalovirus exposure and HLA in healthy donors. The PCR employed 60 Vbeta primers together with 13 Jbeta primers. The repertoire was sequenced with immunoSEQ multiplex PCR; TCRdb's copy has only in-frame clones and lacks some. This table has 200,000 or so clones, roughly four fifths appearing once. Sample: PBMCs. The receptor source for this set is a woman in her forties or fifties in good health and CMV-seropositive.

Notes on this clone: The junction shows a germline mismatch at one end, possibly a read error. The chain is built from TRBV6-6 and TRBJ1-4; D is ambiguous. From germline, CDR1 is MNHNY and CDR2 SVGAGI (reference sequence). The CDR3 spans 14 residues. The CDR3 region is CASSLTSTSEKLFF. The CDR3 region has the DNA TGTGCCAGCAGCTTAACTTCAACTAGTGAAAAACTGTTTTTT.

The chain recombines TRBV11-2 with TRBJ2-4; 9 nucleotides match TRBD2. The CDR3 consists of 15 residues. V lost 1 base and J lost 5; bases outside the gene matches: 3. Germline V gene lookup returns CDR1 SGHAT and CDR2 FQNNGV. In nucleotides, the CDR3 is TGTGCCAGCAGCTTAGGTCTAGCGGGGCAAAACATTCAGTACTTC. It translates to CASSLGLAGQNIQYF.

This clone was observed a handful of times. The V call is TRBV11-2, the J call TRBJ2-1; 11 positions agree with TRBD2. The CDR3 is 16 residues long. CDR1 SGHAT and CDR2 FQNNGV come from the germline V gene. J gave up 4 bases and V 1 base, and 3 bases lay outside the gene matches. CDR3 in amino acids: CASSLVAGGRYNEQFF. CDR3 in DNA: TGTGCCAGCAGCTTAGTAGCGGGGGGGCGGTACAATGAGCAGTTCTTC.

On this clone itself: One junction end disagrees with the germline gene, perhaps due to a read error. This chain links TRBV6-5 with TRBJ1-1; no firm D call. Per the germline V gene, CDR1 is MNHEY and CDR2 is SVGAGI. This CDR3 comprises 14 residues. In DNA form, the CDR3 reads TGTGCCAACAGTTACTCGGCCTGGGCCACTGAAGCTTTCTTT. Its translation is CANSYSAWATEAFF.

The rearrangement links TRBV6-5 to TRBJ2-1; D call uncertain. The germline CDR1 and CDR2 sequences are MNHEY and SVGAGI. The length of the CDR3 is 13 residues. Trimming took off 5 bases at V and 4 bases at J, with 9 bases between the two ends. CDR3 in amino acids: CASSRGWYNEQFF. The CDR3 bases are TGTGCCAGCAGTCGTGGCTGGTACAATGAGCAGTTCTTC.

V is TRBV28 and J is TRBJ1-5; 7 positions match TRBD1. CDR3 length equals 16 residues. CDR1 is MDHEN and CDR2 is SYDVKM in the germline V gene. The ends lost 7 bases at V and 4 bases at J; junction bases unmatched: 13. The CDR3 reads CASTPRQGRKNQPQHF. CDR3 bases: TGTGCCAGCACCCCACGACAGGGTCGTAAGAATCAGCCCCAGCATTTT.

V usage is TRBV28 and J usage is TRBJ1-5; D gene ambiguous. This CDR3 has 14 residues. V was pared by 9 bases and J by 0 bases, with 12 bases between. Germline V gene data show CDR1 as MDHEN and CDR2 as SYDVKM. The CDR3 spells CARKWGDSNQPQHF. CDR3 coding DNA: TGTGCCAGGAAATGGGGAGATAGCAATCAGCCCCAGCATTTT.

The chain uses TRBV11-3 and TRBJ2-5; 7 bases match TRBD2. The J call is in doubt because the DNA end fits TRBJ2-7 better. The CDR3 consists of 13 residues. Germline V gene lookup returns CDR1 SGHNT and CDR2 YENEEA. The CDR3 DNA reads TGTGCCAGCAGCTTATACTCGGGGGGCGAGCAGTACTTC. Protein sequence: CASSLYSGGEQYF.

The chain recombines TRBV12-2 with TRBJ2-7; the D call in the table, TRBD2, was not verified against the DNA. TRBV12-2 is a known pseudogene. This CDR3 region has 14 residues. For the CDR3, the DNA is TGTGCAAGTCGCCCTCCCCCGAGCTCCTACGAGCAGTACTTC. This sequence encodes CASRPPPSSYEQYF.

This chain connects TRBV5-1 to TRBJ2-5; 12 nucleotides match TRBD2. This CDR3 is built from 17 residues. The V and J ends lost 0 bases and 4 bases, in that order; junction bases with no gene match: 7. Per the germline V gene, CDR1 is SGHRS and CDR2 is YFSETQ. The chain's CDR3 is CASSLGSSGGARETQYF. CDR3 DNA sequence: TGCGCCAGCAGCTTGGGGTCTAGCGGGGGGGCAAGAGAGACCCAGTACTTC.

The chain combines TRBV4-3 with TRBJ2-7, with D perhaps TRBD2 (5 bases). CDR1 is LGHNA and CDR2 is YSLEER in the germline V gene. This CDR3 has 14 residues. The V end lost 0 bases, the J end lost 1 base, and 7 bases lay between the germline ends. CDR3 sequence (DNA): TGCGCCAGCAGCCAAGAATGGACTTCCTACGAGCAGTACTTC. This sequence encodes CASSQEWTSYEQYF.

This clone was seen once. The rearrangement links TRBV7-9 to TRBJ2-2, with 10 positions matching TRBD1. The germline CDR1 and CDR2 sequences are SEHNR and FQNEAQ (reference sequence). CDR3 length equals 16 residues. V shed 5 bases, J shed 6 bases, and the junction held 9 bases outside the gene matches. CDR3: CASSRGTGDMAGELFF. In DNA form, the CDR3 reads TGTGCCAGCAGCAGGGGGACAGGGGATATGGCCGGGGAGCTGTTTTTT.

The rearrangement uses TRBV7-9 and TRBJ2-7, with D possibly being TRBD1 (7 bases). The CDR3 is 14 residues long. Germline CDR1 and CDR2: SEHNR and FQNEAQ (reference sequence). V lost 5 bases to trimming and J lost 5 bases, with 16 bases between them. The DNA for the CDR3 is TGTGCCAGCAGCCCAGGGGGGTCAGTCCACGAGCAGTACTTC. This gives the protein CASSPGGSVHEQYF.

V gene TRBV5-5 combines with J gene TRBJ2-7, with 7 bases aligning to TRBD2. Germline CDR1 reads SGHKS; CDR2 reads YYEKEE (reference sequence). There are 14 residues in the CDR3. Trimming at V came to 4 bases and at J to 7 bases, leaving 11 bases not matched to a gene. CDR3 protein: CASSRGGPSREQYF. DNA for the CDR3: TGTGCCAGCAGCCGCGGGGGTCCGAGCAGAGAGCAGTACTTC.

The chain carries TRBV13 and TRBJ2-7, with 7 bases identical to TRBD2. This CDR3 spans 16 amino acids. In germline, CDR1 is PRHDT, CDR2 FYEKMQ (reference sequence). V lost 4 bases and J lost 2; bases outside the gene matches: 11. For the CDR3, the DNA is TGTGCCAGCAGCTCGCAACCAGCGGGGAAAGCCTACGAGCAGTACTTC. Protein: CASSSQPAGKAYEQYF.

This sequence joins TRBV7-2 and TRBJ2-5, with TRBD1 identical over 7 bases. Germline-derived CDR1 and CDR2 are SGHTA and FQGNSA. The CDR3 extends over 14 amino acids. The V gene end was trimmed by 5 bases and the J gene end by 7 bases; junction bases not matched to a gene: 10. The CDR3 region has the DNA TGTGCCAGCAGCCTAGTAGGGACAGAGGGGACCCAGTACTTC. Its translation: CASSLVGTEGTQYF. The complete variable domain, with remaining parts taken from reference TRBV7-2 and TRBJ2-5, reads GAGVSQSPSNKVTEKGKDVELRCDPISGHTALYWYRQSLGQGLEFLIYFQGNSAPDKSGLPSDRFSAERTGGSVSTLTIQRTQQEDSAVYLCASSLVGTEGTQYFGPGTRLLVL.

V and J are TRBV4-3 and TRBJ1-2; 9 bases agree with TRBD1. CDR3 size: 18 residues. V lost 0 bases and J lost 5; bases outside the gene matches: 13. Looked up from germline, CDR1 is LGHNA and CDR2 is YSLEER. The CDR3 nucleotides read TGCGCCAGCAGCCAAGATTGGGGGGCTACAGGGGGCTTTTATGGCTACACCTTC. Protein: CASSQDWGATGGFYGYTF.

The rearrangement links TRBV5-1 to TRBJ2-1; 7 bases fit TRBD1. V gave up 0 bases and J gave up 8 bases; unmatched junction bases: 11. The CDR3 has 16 residues. Germline CDR1 is SGHRS and CDR2 is YFSETQ. In nucleotides, the CDR3 is TGCGCCAGCAGCTTGGAGGGGGCCCCCTTGGGCTATGAGCAGTTCTTC. It encodes CASSLEGAPLGYEQFF. The full variable domain, completed using reference TRBV5-1 and TRBJ2-1, is KAGVTQTPRYLIKTRGQQVTLSCSPISGHRSVSWYQQTPGQGLQFLFEYFSETQRNKGNFPGRFSGRQFSNSRSEMNVSTLELGDSALYLCASSLEGAPLGYEQFFGPGTRLTVL.

The chain is built from TRBV15 and TRBJ2-3; D perhaps matches TRBD2 (5 bases). This CDR3 has 15 residues. Trimming took off 4 bases at V and 2 bases at J, with 13 bases between the two ends. The germline V gene has CDR1 LNHNV and CDR2 YYDKDF (reference sequence). DNA for the CDR3: TGTGCCACCAGCAACCACAGAGGGATCACAGATACGCAGTATTTT. It translates to CATSNHRGITDTQYF.

The gene calls are TRBV6-5 and TRBJ1-5; 9 bases fit TRBD1. Germline CDR1 MNHEY, CDR2 SVGAGI. With V trimmed by 5 bases and J by 3 bases, 2 bases remained unmatched. The CDR3 has 14 amino acids. CDR3 residues: CASSRTGDNQPQHF. The CDR3 DNA sequence: TGTGCCAGCAGTCGGACAGGGGACAATCAGCCCCAGCATTTT.

The V gene is TRBV7-8, the J gene TRBJ2-5; 8 nucleotides match TRBD1. The CDR3 is 15 amino acids. Trimming took 4 bases from V and 4 from J; bases not matched to a gene: 8. Germline V CDR1 and CDR2: SGHVS, FQNEAQ. The CDR3 nucleotides read TGTGCCAGCAGCTCCCGTGTACAGGGGGGAGAGACCCAGTACTTC. Its protein product is CASSSRVQGGETQYF.

The chain combines TRBV18 with TRBJ2-7, with D maybe TRBD1 (5 bases). V lost 2 bases, J lost 0 bases, and 11 bases lay in between. This CDR3 comprises 15 residues. The V gene's germline CDR1 is KGHSH and CDR2 LQKENI. DNA of the CDR3: TGTGCCAGCTCACCAGGGGCAGGCCGCTCCTACGAGCAGTACTTC. This sequence encodes CASSPGAGRSYEQYF.